The 14 T cell receptor beta chains presented below share a single source sample, sequenced in a study of T cell responses to AZD1222 COVID-19 vaccine. The data were produced by immunoSEQ multiplex PCR, yet TCRdb's version contains in-frame clones alone and is incomplete. The sample records more than 75,000 clones, approximately 90% being singletons. Sequencing was performed on peripheral blood, taken 28 days after the second AZD1222 dose. These receptor sequences come from an adult who received the AZD1222 COVID-19 vaccine.

This clone was picked up one time. The chain combines TRBV6-5 with TRBJ1-3; 9 bases line up with TRBD1. Germline CDR1 reads MNHEY; CDR2 reads SVGAGI. The V segment lost 6 bases and the J segment 4 bases; nucleotides outside the gene matches: 7. This CDR3 has 15 amino acids. In DNA form, the CDR3 reads TGTGCCAGCAGGTCCACAGGGGGCAGAGGAAACACCATATATTTT. Translated: CASRSTGGRGNTIYF.

The chain carries TRBV29-1 and TRBJ2-2, with no clear D. From germline, CDR1 is SQVTM and CDR2 ANQGSEA. Trimming left V 1 base short and J 4 bases short, with 10 bases between. This CDR3 has 14 residues. CDR3 sequence: CSVEVASGTGELFF. CDR3 nucleotides: TGCAGCGTTGAAGTTGCGTCGGGCACCGGGGAGCTGTTTTTT.

The V gene is TRBV5-4, the J gene TRBJ1-3; unclear D gene. Trimming shortened V by 1 base and J by 2 bases, and 4 bases separated the two germline ends. This CDR3 comprises 13 residues. Germline CDR1 is SGHNT and CDR2 is YYREEE (reference sequence). Written as DNA, the CDR3 is TGTGCCAGCAGCTTGACAGCTGGAAACACCATATATTTT. Amino acids: CASSLTAGNTIYF. The whole variable domain, filled in from reference TRBV5-4 and TRBJ1-3, reads ETGVTQSPTHLIKTRGQQVTLRCSSQSGHNTVSWYQQALGQGPQFIFQYYREEENGRGNFPPRFSGLQFPNYSSELNVNALELDDSALYLCASSLTAGNTIYFGEGSWLTVV.

The CDR3 region is CASLPRLAGYNEQFF. CDR3 DNA: TGCGCCAGCTTACCGAGGCTAGCGGGATACAATGAGCAGTTCTTC. The genes are TRBV10-2 and TRBJ2-1; 9 nucleotides agree with TRBD2. CDR3 size: 15 residues. Germline V lookup: CDR1 WSHSY, CDR2 SAAADI. With 8 bases clipped from V and 4 bases from J, the junction kept 9 bases outside the gene matches.

This rearrangement joins TRBV9 to TRBJ1-6, with a possible D match to TRBD1 (5 bases). CDR3 length: 14 residues. The ends were cut back, 0 bases at V and 7 bases at J, with 8 bases in the middle. Germline CDR1 and CDR2: SGDLS and YYNGEE. The CDR3 reads CASSVATVNSPLHF. The CDR3 nucleotides are TGTGCCAGCAGCGTAGCGACAGTGAATTCACCCCTCCACTTT.

The chain combines TRBV19 with TRBJ2-2; TRBD1 agrees at 8 bases. Trimming took 7 bases from V and 4 from J; bases not matched to a gene: 5. This CDR3 is built from 14 residues. Germline assignment: CDR1 LNHDA and CDR2 SQIVND (reference sequence). The CDR3 coding sequence is TGTGCCAGTAACAAACAGGGGGGCACCGGGGAGCTGTTTTTT. Its protein is CASNKQGGTGELFF. Using reference TRBV19 and TRBJ2-2 for the parts outside the CDR3, the full variable domain is DGGITQSPKYLFRKEGQNVTLSCEQNLNHDAMYWYRQDPGQGLRLIYYSQIVNDFQKGDIAEGYSVSREKKESFPLTVTSAQKNPTAFYLCASNKQGGTGELFFGEGSRLTVL.

V and J are TRBV3-1 (or the pseudogene TRBV3-2) and TRBJ2-2, with 16 bases that match TRBD2. The length of the CDR3 is 17 residues. From germline, CDR1 is LGHDT and CDR2 YNNKEL (reference sequence). The J segment lost 7 bases and the V segment lost 4 bases, leaving 6 bases of the junction unmatched. This CDR3 is CASSPGLAGGSDGELFF. The CDR3 region has the DNA TGTGCCAGCAGCCCGGGACTAGCGGGAGGGTCTGACGGGGAGCTGTTTTTT.

This sequence joins TRBV5-5 and TRBJ2-3; D is possibly TRBD1 (7 bases). This CDR3 contains 16 residues. V dropped 1 base and J dropped 5 bases, with 17 bases sitting between them. CDR1 SGHKS and CDR2 YYEKEE come from the germline V gene (reference sequence). The CDR3 is CASSLQGERGVDTQYF. The CDR3 coding sequence is TGTGCCAGCAGCTTGCAGGGGGAACGCGGGGTAGATACGCAGTATTTT.

The chain joins TRBV5-1 to TRBJ2-7; 9 positions match TRBD2. V was pared by 5 bases and J by 7 bases, with 10 bases of the junction left unmatched. Looked up from germline, CDR1 is SGHRS and CDR2 is YFSETQ. The CDR3 totals 14 residues. The CDR3 nucleotides are TGCGCCAGCAGGGCCGGGACTAGCTCTCGGGAGCAGTACTTC. Its protein product is CASRAGTSSREQYF. Drawing the rest from reference TRBV5-1 and TRBJ2-7, the complete variable domain is KAGVTQTPRYLIKTRGQQVTLSCSPISGHRSVSWYQQTPGQGLQFLFEYFSETQRNKGNFPGRFSGRQFSNSRSEMNVSTLELGDSALYLCASRAGTSSREQYFGPGTRLTVT.

The chain joins TRBV24-1 to TRBJ1-4; TRBD1 matches at 7 bases. With V trimmed by 5 bases and J by 6 bases, 2 bases remained unmatched. The germline V gene encodes CDR1 KGHDR and CDR2 SFDVKD. The CDR3 has 13 amino acids. The CDR3 reads CATSGDSHEKLFF. For the CDR3, the DNA is TGTGCCACCAGTGGGGACAGCCATGAAAAACTGTTTTTT.

The chain joins TRBV10-3 to TRBJ1-4; D might be TRBD1 (6 bases). Germline V CDR1 and CDR2: ENHRY, SYGVKD. This CDR3 contains 14 residues. With 5 bases removed from V and 7 bases from J, the gap between germline ends came to 14 bases. In DNA, the CDR3 is TGTGCCATCAGTCCGACGGGGGCGAGTGAAAAACTGTTTTTT. Translating gives CAISPTGASEKLFF.

V usage is TRBV30 and J usage is TRBJ2-2; D ambiguous. Germline CDR1 is GTSNPN and CDR2 is SVGIG (reference sequence). The V end was cut by 2 bases, the J end by 1 base, with 5 bases between. There are 13 residues in the CDR3. The CDR3 is CAWSPQNTGELFF. The CDR3 bases are TGTGCCTGGAGTCCACAGAACACCGGGGAGCTGTTTTTT.

The J gene is TRBJ2-3, the V gene TRBV6-2 or TRBV6-3; tentatively, D is TRBD2 (5 bases). Germline assignment: CDR1 MNHEY and CDR2 SVGEGT. V gave up 0 bases and J gave up 2 bases, with 12 bases separating them. This CDR3 has 16 amino acids. CDR3 bases: TGTGCCAGCAGTTACTCCCTGGAGGCTACCACAGATACGCAGTATTTT. It codes for CASSYSLEATTDTQYF.

This chain connects TRBV19 to TRBJ2-1, with 8 bases fitting TRBD1. V gave up 8 bases and J gave up 8 bases; unmatched junction bases: 2. Germline CDR1 and CDR2: LNHDA and SQIVND (reference sequence). The CDR3 has 11 residues. The CDR3: CASGQGHEQFF. CDR3 nucleotide sequence: TGTGCCAGTGGACAGGGCCATGAGCAGTTCTTC.